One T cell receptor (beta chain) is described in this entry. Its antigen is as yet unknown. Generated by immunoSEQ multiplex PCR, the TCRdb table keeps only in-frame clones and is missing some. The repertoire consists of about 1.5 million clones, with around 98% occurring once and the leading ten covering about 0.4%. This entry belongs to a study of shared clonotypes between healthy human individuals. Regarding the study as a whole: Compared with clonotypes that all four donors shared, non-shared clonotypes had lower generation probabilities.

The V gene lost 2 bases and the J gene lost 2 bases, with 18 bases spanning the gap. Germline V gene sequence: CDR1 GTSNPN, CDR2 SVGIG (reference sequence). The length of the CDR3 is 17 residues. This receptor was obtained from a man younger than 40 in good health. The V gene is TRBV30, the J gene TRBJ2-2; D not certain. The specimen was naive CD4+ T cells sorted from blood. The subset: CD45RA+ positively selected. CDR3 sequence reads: CAWSHLETNLNTGELFF. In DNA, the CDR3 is TGTGCCTGGAGTCATCTGGAGACCAACCTAAACACCGGGGAGCTGTTTTTT.